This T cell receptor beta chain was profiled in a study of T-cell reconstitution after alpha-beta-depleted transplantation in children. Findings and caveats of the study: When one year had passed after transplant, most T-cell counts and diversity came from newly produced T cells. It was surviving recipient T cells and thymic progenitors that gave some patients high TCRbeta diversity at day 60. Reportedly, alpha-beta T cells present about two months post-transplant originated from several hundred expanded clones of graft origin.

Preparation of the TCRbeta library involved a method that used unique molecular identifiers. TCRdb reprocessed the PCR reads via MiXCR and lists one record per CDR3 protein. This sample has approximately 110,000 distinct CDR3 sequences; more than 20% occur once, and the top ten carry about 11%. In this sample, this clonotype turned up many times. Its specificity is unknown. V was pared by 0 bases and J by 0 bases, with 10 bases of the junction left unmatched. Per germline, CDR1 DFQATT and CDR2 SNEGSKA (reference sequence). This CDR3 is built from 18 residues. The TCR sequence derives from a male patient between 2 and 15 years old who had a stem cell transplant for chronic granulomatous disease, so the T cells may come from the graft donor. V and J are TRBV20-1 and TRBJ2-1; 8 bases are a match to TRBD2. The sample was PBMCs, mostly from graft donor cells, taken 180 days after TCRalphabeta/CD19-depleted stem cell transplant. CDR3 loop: CSARDLGSGTNSYNEQFF. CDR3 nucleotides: TGCAGTGCTAGAGATTTAGGTAGCGGGACGAACTCCTACAATGAGCAGTTCTTC.